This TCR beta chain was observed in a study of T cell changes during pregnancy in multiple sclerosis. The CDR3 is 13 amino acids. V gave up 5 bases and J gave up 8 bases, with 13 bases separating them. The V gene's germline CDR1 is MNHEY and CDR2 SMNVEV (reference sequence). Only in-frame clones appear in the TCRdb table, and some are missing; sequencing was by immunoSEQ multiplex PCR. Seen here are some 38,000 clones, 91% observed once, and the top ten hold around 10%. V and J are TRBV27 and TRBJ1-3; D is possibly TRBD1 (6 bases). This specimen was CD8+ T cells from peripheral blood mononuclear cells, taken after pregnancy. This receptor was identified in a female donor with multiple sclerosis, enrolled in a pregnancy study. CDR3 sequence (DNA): TGTGCCAGCAGTGTCAGGGAGGGGGACACCATATATTTT. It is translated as CASSVREGDTIYF.